The clone carrying this TCR beta chain was detected many times. Its specificity is not known. With molecular barcodes, quantitative 5'-RACE was used to make the TCR beta libraries. MiXCR was run by TCRdb on the 5' RACE reads, yielding one entry per CDR3 protein. The data show just under 550,000 distinct CDR3 sequences, roughly 13% seen once. The data were obtained in a study of CD8 T cells in ankylosing spondylitis. Study results and caveats: Clones linked with disease were CD8+ and fairly uncommon in the peripheral blood. There was reportedly significant enrichment of clones that were disease-linked in matched ankylosing spondylitis synovial fluid. Seemingly characteristic of ankylosing spondylitis blood was a TCR beta motif consisting of fewer than 10 highly homologous variants.

This receptor was obtained from a male donor with ankylosing spondylitis. Input material: blood, either unsorted or a sorted T cell fraction (not recorded which).

This CDR3 is CASSLVPGADTQYF. As DNA, the CDR3 is TGCGCCAGCAGCTTGGTTCCGGGCGCAGATACGCAGTATTTT. The chain has TRBV5-1 and TRBJ2-3; D remains ambiguous. The V end lost 0 bases, the J end lost 4 bases, and 9 bases lay between the germline ends. The V gene's germline CDR1 is SGHRS and CDR2 YFSETQ. CDR3 length equals 14 residues.